Listed below are T cell receptor beta chains from one sample, sequenced in a study of cytomegalovirus exposure and HLA in healthy donors. This table comes from immunoSEQ multiplex PCR, and its TCRdb copy is limited to in-frame clones, with some not included. Among about 100,000 clones listed, about four fifths were seen once. Sequenced input: PBMCs. These receptors were collected from a woman between 40 and 55 years old in good health and CMV-seronegative. Each CDR3 is given without its conserved first and last residue. Each record gives: D gene, V gene, CDR3 length, J gene, CDR3 protein. D genes are given only for firm matches.

d_call: .
v_call: TRBV6-1
cdr3_length: 11
j_call: TRBJ1-1
cdr3_aa: ASSARGDTEAF

d_call: TRBD2
v_call: TRBV4-1
cdr3_length: 14
j_call: TRBJ2-1
cdr3_aa: ASSQVSLAGGNEQF

d_call: TRBD2
v_call: TRBV7-3
cdr3_length: 14
j_call: TRBJ2-2
cdr3_aa: ASRMMGGTNTGELF

d_call: .
v_call: TRBV23-1
cdr3_length: 14
j_call: TRBJ1-2
cdr3_aa: ASSQQPECLVYGYT

d_call: .
v_call: TRBV7-6
cdr3_length: 11
j_call: TRBJ1-2
cdr3_aa: ASSPQEGDGYT

d_call: TRBD2
v_call: TRBV6-1
cdr3_length: 12
j_call: TRBJ2-1
cdr3_aa: ASSDRAGGHEQF

d_call: .
v_call: TRBV7-9
cdr3_length: 11
j_call: TRBJ1-2
cdr3_aa: ASSHGAAQGYT

d_call: .
v_call: TRBV29-1
cdr3_length: 11
j_call: TRBJ2-2
cdr3_aa: SCGDANTGELF

d_call: .
v_call: TRBV7-9
cdr3_length: 10
j_call: TRBJ1-1
cdr3_aa: SSSYSGTEAF

d_call: TRBD2
v_call: TRBV7-2
cdr3_length: 14
j_call: TRBJ2-3
cdr3_aa: ASSPRRGGASDTQY

d_call: TRBD1
v_call: TRBV10-2
cdr3_length: 14
j_call: TRBJ2-2
cdr3_aa: ASSELGQGNTGELF

d_call: .
v_call: TRBV25-1
cdr3_length: 11
j_call: TRBJ2-5
cdr3_aa: ASSVQNQETQY

d_call: .
v_call: TRBV30
cdr3_length: 10
j_call: TRBJ2-3
cdr3_aa: ALLSGTDTQY

d_call: .
v_call: TRBV30
cdr3_length: 11
j_call: TRBJ1-2
cdr3_aa: AWSVRGVYGYT

d_call: .
v_call: TRBV18
cdr3_length: 14
j_call: TRBJ2-7
cdr3_aa: ASTEVGEGSRDEQY

d_call: TRBD1
v_call: TRBV14
cdr3_length: 16
j_call: TRBJ2-7
cdr3_aa: ASSHGRTGLSPPYEQY

d_call: TRBD2
v_call: TRBV6-4
cdr3_length: 14
j_call: TRBJ2-1
cdr3_aa: ASSDSLAGRYNEQF

d_call: TRBD1
v_call: TRBV4-3
cdr3_length: 13
j_call: TRBJ1-5
cdr3_aa: ASSQGTGDDQPQH

d_call: TRBD1
v_call: TRBV18
cdr3_length: 14
j_call: TRBJ1-5
cdr3_aa: ASSDQQGGSFQPQH

d_call: .
v_call: TRBV7-6
cdr3_length: 13
j_call: TRBJ2-3
cdr3_aa: ASSTPSRGTDTQY

d_call: TRBD2
v_call: TRBV29-1
cdr3_length: 11
j_call: TRBJ2-3
cdr3_aa: SVKREGTDTQY

d_call: .
v_call: TRBV27
cdr3_length: 12
j_call: TRBJ2-5
cdr3_aa: ASSSLGGAETQY

d_call: TRBD2
v_call: TRBV19
cdr3_length: 14
j_call: TRBJ2-3
cdr3_aa: ASSRLLAGGSDTQY

d_call: TRBD1
v_call: TRBV6-1
cdr3_length: 14
j_call: TRBJ2-5
cdr3_aa: ASSEGTGGGVETQY

d_call: .
v_call: TRBV10-1
cdr3_length: 11
j_call: TRBJ2-5
cdr3_aa: ASSESGRGTQY

d_call: TRBD1
v_call: TRBV5-1
cdr3_length: 13
j_call: TRBJ2-5
cdr3_aa: ASSLEGQQQETQY